This entry is about one T cell receptor beta chain. The antigen it binds to is not known. No much larger clone is present one base from it, and per-base qualities are unavailable. The sample is drawn from a study of vaccination and CD4 T cells after COVID-19 (dated 2022 in TCRdb). Regarding the complete study: Convalescent patients had a positive SARS-CoV-2 result on nasal swab PCR, and of these patients, some ten had mild disease and one had severe disease. Six males and four females were included in the convalescent cohort, with two Hispanic individuals, seven Caucasians, two Asians and one multiracial person represented. Participants received two doses of either the Pfizer-BioNTech BNT162b2 vaccine (n=8) or the Moderna mRNA-1273 vaccine (n=2). Post-COVID blood samples were collected from convalescent patients a median of roughly 100 days after diagnosis, with a range of roughly 35 to 180 days. The time from the second vaccine dose to post-vaccine blood sampling had a median of around 72 days and ranged from about 14 to 250 days. Three convalescent patients were sampled both early after vaccination (day 14) and late after vaccination (days 161 to 241). Culture stimuli were overlapping spike peptide pools from SARS-CoV-2 and from the common cold coronaviruses HCoV-NL63, HCoV-OC43 and HCoV-229E. Control cultures received a CEFX viral epitope pool as the positive control, an HIV-1 Nef peptide pool as the negative control, or no peptide. In over 8 COVID-19 convalescent patients and 4 infection-naive healthy vaccine recipients, researchers compared the spike-specific CD4+ TCR repertoire from before mRNA vaccination with the repertoire from after. Broader findings and caveats from the paper: Only a relatively small number of convalescent patients were included in the study, and early timepoints following natural infection were not analyzed. The median count of SARS-CoV-2-reactive clonotypes went up from 21 after infection to about 40 after vaccination, although the change was not significant. Among convalescent patients, a median approximately 88% of the SARS-CoV-2-reactive clones seen after vaccination appeared only after vaccination, which suggests priming specific to the vaccine. Of the vaccine-specific clones found in convalescent patients, nearly all (304 of 307) were mono-reactive for SARS-CoV-2 spike instead of being cross-reactive with common cold coronaviruses.

From the cysteine through the phenylalanine, the CDR3 covers 12 amino acids. Only the CDR3 DNA is retained, 36 bases long and in frame from the first base. The V end loses 6 bases and the J end loses 5 bases, and a stretch of 13 bases separates them. For CDR1 and CDR2, the germline V gene (reference sequence) lists DFQATT and SNEGSKA. The receptor library was made with PCR. DNA from cultured CD4+ T cells underwent TCR sequencing with the Oncomine TCR Beta short-read assay at the Johns Hopkins FTIC core. The QIAamp micro DNA kit was used to extract genomic DNA from the cultured CD4+ T cells. The Oncomine TCR Beta libraries from cultured CD4+ T cells were pooled using unique dual indexes and then sequenced on an Illumina iSeq 100. As for the authors' bioinformatics: Non-productive sequences were removed, and CDR3s not starting with C, not ending with F or W, or shorter than 7 amino acids were discarded. The MANAFEST web application was used to identify antigen-specific clonotypes by comparing peptide-stimulated wells against reference wells and other culture wells. An FDR below 0.05, an odds ratio above 5, and a productive frequency above 0.1% in at least two of three replicate wells were required for clones to be considered positive. Cross-reactive clonotypes were defined as significantly expanded in both SARS-CoV-2 spike wells and at least one common cold coronavirus spike condition. Similarity between CDR3 sequences was evaluated in R version 3.6.1 using Levenshtein distances (stringdist) and unrooted phylogenetic trees (ape). TCRdb reanalyzed the raw reads on its own, using fastp at Q25 for trimming and MiXCR for clone calling, and kept in-frame beta chains. Each CDR3 protein gets just one entry, which takes the most common genes and DNA from the rows behind it. The authors' filters were not applied to this entry. For this sample there are around 23,000 distinct CDR3 sequences; approximately 32% appear just once. The ten largest make up approximately 10% of the sample.

Read against the paper, the sample's time point label means: late sampling 161 to 241 days after vaccination in three convalescent patients. Reading the label with the study, this specimen's treatment or condition is: approximately nine-day PBMC culture with coronavirus spike peptide pools or control peptides (ViraFEST assay). The ViraFEST assay, used in the study, expanded antigen-specific T cells with peptide pools and then identified the expanded clonotypes through TCR sequencing. Positive SARS-CoV-2 PCR tests in the convalescent patients dated from March to December 2020, before Alpha, Beta and Delta variants emerged in the United States. PBMCs were cultured at about 2 million per well in IMDM supplemented with 5% human AB serum and approximately 10 IU/ml IL-2, with 9.5 to 10 ug/ml peptide pools added. On days 3 and 7, half of the culture medium was replaced with fresh IL-2-containing medium. After 10 to 11 days of culture, CD4+ T cells were isolated by negative selection with the EasySep CD4+ T cell isolation kit. Ficoll-Paque Plus gradient centrifugation was used to isolate PBMCs from whole blood, and the isolated PBMCs were then either used fresh or cryopreserved at -140C. Each culture condition was generally run in triplicate wells.

The clonotype was recovered from a human donor who had recovered from COVID-19. The sample was CD4+ T cells from blood, cultured in vitro, taken about 7 months after SARS-CoV-2 vaccination. The chain joins TRBV20-1 to TRBJ2-5; D gene: possibly TRBD2, on 6 matching bases. CDR3 loop: CSAMTSSETQYF. The DNA sequence is as follows: TGCAGTGCCATGACTAGTAGTGAGACCCAGTACTTC.